The entry that follows covers one T cell receptor (beta chain) sequence. Germline lookup yields CDR1 MDHEN and CDR2 SYDVKM. The CDR3 totals 14 residues. The ends were cut back, 4 bases at V and 1 base at J, with 10 bases in the middle. This specimen comes from a study of blood T cell repertoires in COVID-19. Study as a whole: The origin of the acute and convalescent COVID-19 samples was the United States, Italy and Spain. Sources were T cells, B-cell-depleted T cells, or PBMCs; the material itself was cDNA or gDNA.

In the original analysis: Nucleated cell number was recorded as an estimate derived from reference gene primer amplification. The repertoire was sequenced with immunoSEQ multiplex PCR; TCRdb's copy has only in-frame clones and lacks some. V and J calls and clone size come straight from that table; D and trimming were deduced from the DNA. Counted here are around 130,000 clones, less than 90% occurring once; the ten biggest clones make up about 12%. The genes are TRBV28 and TRBJ1-1, with no clear D. The receptor comes from a woman aged 25 to 45 who had recovered from COVID-19. The source material was peripheral blood. The CDR3 is CASSSGWRNTEAFF. The CDR3 region has the DNA TGTGCCAGCAGTTCCGGGTGGCGGAACACTGAAGCTTTCTTT.